This note documents a single TCR beta chain sequence. This sample was taken from a study of patients and donors after allogeneic stem cell transplantation. Per the germline V gene, CDR1 is SGHTA and CDR2 is FQGNSA. The ends lost 3 bases at V and 6 bases at J; junction bases unmatched: 4. This CDR3 comprises 15 residues. Each CDR3 protein is one row after TCRdb ran MiXCR on the RT-PCR reads. There are 200,000 to 250,000 distinct CDR3 sequences in the sample; roughly 15% occur only once, and around 10% lies in the top ten. The source of this sequence is a human donor who was either an allogeneic HSCT recipient or a stem cell or donor lymphocyte infusion donor (not recorded which). It is not recorded whose cells these are; they may come from a transplant donor. The chain employs TRBV7-2 and TRBJ2-3, with TRBD2 identical over 12 bases. Sequences were obtained from blood, either unsorted or a sorted T cell fraction (not recorded which). The CDR3 DNA follows: TGTGCCAGCAGCTTGACTAGCGGGGGACACGATACGCAGTATTTT. This gives the protein CASSLTSGGHDTQYF.